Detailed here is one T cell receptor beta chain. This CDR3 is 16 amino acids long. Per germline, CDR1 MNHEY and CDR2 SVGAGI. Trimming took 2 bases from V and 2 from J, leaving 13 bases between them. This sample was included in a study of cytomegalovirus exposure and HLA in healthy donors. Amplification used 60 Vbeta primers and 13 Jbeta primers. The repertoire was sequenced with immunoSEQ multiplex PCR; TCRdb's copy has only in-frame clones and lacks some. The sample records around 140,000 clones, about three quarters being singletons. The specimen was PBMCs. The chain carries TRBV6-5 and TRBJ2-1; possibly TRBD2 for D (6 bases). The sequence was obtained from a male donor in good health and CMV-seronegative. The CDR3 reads CASSYGEESAYNEQFF. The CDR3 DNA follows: TGTGCCAGCAGTTACGGGGAGGAAAGCGCCTACAATGAGCAGTTCTTC.